This record looks at one T cell receptor (beta chain) sequence and its context. Assay used: immunoSEQ multiplex PCR; TCRdb lists only in-frame clones, some missing. Of 400,000 to 450,000 clones listed, about nine tenths are singletons. This specimen belongs to a study of Ad26.COV2.S vaccination and SARS-CoV-2 variants. The treatment was: roughly 20 received Ad26.COV2.S at low or high dose, single or two shots; about 5 received placebo; per-sample allocation not given. The samples date from day 63 after the first vaccine or placebo injection. Trimming left V 7 bases short and J 5 bases short, with 20 bases between. The CDR3 is 15 residues long. CDR1 SGHAT and CDR2 FQDESV come from the germline V gene (reference sequence).

The sequence was collected from a person aged 18-65 years who received the Ad26.COV2.S COVID-19 vaccine or a placebo. The chain carries TRBV11-1 and TRBJ1-2; maybe TRBD1 (5 bases). This sample comprised peripheral blood, obtained in a trial of Ad26.COV2.S vaccine versus placebo. Here the CDR3 DNA reads TGTGCCAGCATAGGGGAACCGGGACGGGGGTATGGCTACACCTTC. The encoded protein is CASIGEPGRGYGYTF.